A single sample gave rise to the 17 T cell receptor beta chains below, sequenced in a study of T cell responses to AZD1222 COVID-19 vaccine. Data came from immunoSEQ multiplex PCR; TCRdb stores just in-frame clones and leaves some out. The sample holds some 150,000 clones; more than 85% are singletons and the top ten take 0.7% to 1%. The input for sequencing was peripheral blood, taken on day 0 of MenACWY control vaccination. These receptors were collected from an adult in good health.

The chain has TRBV9 and TRBJ2-7, with D unclear. CDR3 size: 15 residues. From germline, CDR1 is SGDLS and CDR2 YYNGEE. V was cut by 0 bases and J by 0 bases, with 10 bases left in between. The CDR3 nucleotides read TGTGCCAGCAGCGTAGGGCTCGCCAGCTCCTACGAGCAGTACTTC. This translates into CASSVGLASSYEQYF. The full variable domain, in which reference TRBV9 and TRBJ2-7 provide the parts outside the CDR3, is DSGVTQTPKHLITATGQRVTLRCSPRSGDLSVYWYQQSLDQGLQFLIQYYNGEERAKGNILERFSAQQFPDLHSELNLSSLELGDSALYFCASSVGLASSYEQYFGPGTRLTVT.

This CDR3 is CASRMGGNQPQHF. For the CDR3, the DNA is TGTGCTAGCCGAATGGGGGGCAATCAGCCCCAGCATTTT. The V gene is TRBV2, the J gene TRBJ1-5, with TRBD1 as a possible D gene (5 bases). This CDR3 is built from 13 residues. Germline CDR1 and CDR2: SNHLY and FYNNEI.

The rearrangement links TRBV24-1 to TRBJ2-5; possible D gene TRBD1, 6 bases. Deletions cut 1 base from V and 5 bases from J, with 13 bases between. CDR3 length equals 15 residues. Germline V gene data show CDR1 as KGHDR and CDR2 as SFDVKD. The CDR3 nucleotides are TGTGCCACCAGTGATTTCCTACAGGGCTGGGAGACCCAGTACTTC. Translating gives CATSDFLQGWETQYF.

The chain is built from TRBV3-1 (or the pseudogene TRBV3-2) and TRBJ1-5; possibly TRBD1 for D (6 bases). V was shortened by 4 bases and J by 0 bases, with 10 bases between the two germline ends. The CDR3 is 15 amino acids. CDR1 LGHDT and CDR2 YNNKEL come from the germline V gene (reference sequence). The CDR3 DNA reads as TGTGCCAGCAGCCGGACAGTTGATAGCAATCAGCCCCAGCATTTT. Encoded protein: CASSRTVDSNQPQHF.

The chain combines TRBV5-1 with TRBJ2-7, with TRBD2 as a possible D gene (6 bases). Germline V gives CDR1 SGHRS, CDR2 YFSETQ. V lost 5 bases and J 6 bases, leaving 15 bases between the germline ends. The CDR3 loop spans 13 amino acids. For the CDR3, the DNA is TGCGCCAGCAGAAAACTGGCGGGACGCGAGCAGTACTTC. Residues: CASRKLAGREQYF.

The chain combines TRBV19 with TRBJ2-6, with D unresolved. The CDR3 runs 16 residues. In germline, CDR1 is LNHDA, CDR2 SQIVND (reference sequence). V was shortened by 1 base and J by 2 bases, with 9 bases between the two germline ends. The CDR3 reads CASSIVPVAGANVLTF. CDR3 in DNA: TGTGCCAGTAGTATAGTTCCTGTGGCTGGGGCCAACGTCCTGACTTTC. The full variable domain, its missing parts supplied by reference TRBV19 and TRBJ2-6, is DGGITQSPKYLFRKEGQNVTLSCEQNLNHDAMYWYRQDPGQGLRLIYYSQIVNDFQKGDIAEGYSVSREKKESFPLTVTSAQKNPTAFYLCASSIVPVAGANVLTFGAGSRLTVL.

V and J are TRBV29-1 and TRBJ2-1; maybe TRBD2 (7 bases). Trimming pared 5 bases from V and 9 bases from J, leaving 17 bases between. Germline values: CDR1 SQVTM, CDR2 ANQGSEA. This CDR3 is 13 amino acids long. CDR3 amino acids: CSVRPGEGSEQFF. The CDR3 DNA is TGCAGCGTTCGGCCAGGGGAGGGCAGTGAGCAGTTCTTC.

The genes are TRBV6-5 and TRBJ2-3; 8 bases are a match to TRBD1. This CDR3 has 16 residues. CDR1 is MNHEY and CDR2 is SVGAGI in the germline V gene. After removal of 0 bases from V and 1 base from J, the junction contained 3 bases not matched to a gene. CDR3 sequence (DNA): TGTGCCAGCAGTTACTCCCCAGGGGGCGGCACAGATACGCAGTATTTT. Translation gives CASSYSPGGGTDTQYF.

This chain uses TRBV6-5 with TRBJ2-7; no clear D. V was shortened by 4 bases and J by 2 bases, with 6 bases between the two germline ends. The CDR3 has 12 amino acids. Germline CDR1 MNHEY, CDR2 SVGAGI. The CDR3 nucleotides read TGTGCCAGCAGTTCTAATACCTACGAGCAGTACTTC. This sequence encodes CASSSNTYEQYF.

The chain carries TRBV3-1 (or the pseudogene TRBV3-2) and TRBJ1-5; TRBD1 is a possible D gene (6 bases). V was cut by 11 bases and J by 5 bases, with 25 bases left in between. Germline-derived CDR1 and CDR2 are LGHDT and YNNKEL (reference sequence). CDR3 length equals 16 residues. The CDR3 sequence is CAVPYEGTLSYQPQHF. The CDR3, as DNA: TGTGCCGTCCCGTATGAGGGGACACTTTCGTATCAGCCCCAGCATTTT.

The chain has TRBV4-3 and TRBJ2-2, with D perhaps TRBD1 (5 bases). The CDR3 has 16 amino acids. V was cut by 0 bases and J by 6 bases, with 14 bases left in between. Germline CDR1 reads LGHNA; CDR2 reads YSLEER. The CDR3 bases are TGCGCCAGCAGCCAAGAGGCCCAGGGTATAGCCGGGGAGCTGTTTTTT. Its translation: CASSQEAQGIAGELFF.

J is TRBJ1-2 and V is TRBV7-9; D gene uncertain. Germline values: CDR1 SEHNR, CDR2 FQNEAQ (reference sequence). The CDR3 runs 15 residues. V lost 7 bases and J 6 bases, leaving 21 bases between the germline ends. The CDR3 region is CASISEFWGVDGYTF. As DNA, the CDR3 is TGTGCCAGCATCTCAGAATTCTGGGGAGTAGATGGCTACACCTTC.

The chain recombines TRBV3-1 (or the pseudogene TRBV3-2) with TRBJ1-1; D uncertain. This CDR3 is 13 amino acids long. Trimming removed 2 bases at V and 4 bases at J, with 8 bases between. In germline, CDR1 is LGHDT, CDR2 YNNKEL (reference sequence). The CDR3 nucleotides read TGTGCCAGCAGCCAATCAGTTGGCACTGAAGCTTTCTTT. This translates into CASSQSVGTEAFF.

The chain has TRBV5-1 and TRBJ2-5, with TRBD2 matching 7 bases. In germline, CDR1 is SGHRS, CDR2 YFSETQ. The CDR3 totals 15 residues. V lost 2 bases and J lost 4; bases outside the gene matches: 8. The CDR3 here is CASSFGAGEGETQYF. The CDR3 DNA reads as TGCGCCAGCAGCTTCGGGGCGGGAGAGGGAGAGACCCAGTACTTC. Full variable domain (missing parts from reference TRBV5-1 and TRBJ2-5): KAGVTQTPRYLIKTRGQQVTLSCSPISGHRSVSWYQQTPGQGLQFLFEYFSETQRNKGNFPGRFSGRQFSNSRSEMNVSTLELGDSALYLCASSFGAGEGETQYFGPGTRLLVL.

This clone was picked up a small number of times. The chain has TRBV10-1 and TRBJ2-7, with D perhaps matching TRBD1 or TRBD2 (5 bases each). The CDR3 runs to 15 residues. V shed 2 bases and J shed 6 bases, with 17 bases lying between them. CDR1 is WNHNN, CDR2 SYGVQD, per germline (reference sequence). CDR3: CASSELSGTLGEQYF. The CDR3 nucleotides are TGCGCCAGCAGTGAGCTGTCCGGGACCCTAGGCGAGCAGTACTTC.

The rearrangement links TRBV7-2 to TRBJ2-7; no definite D call. Germline V lookup: CDR1 SGHTA, CDR2 FQGNSA. V lost 5 bases, J lost 2 bases, and 16 bases lay in between. There are 15 residues in the CDR3. DNA of the CDR3: TGTGCCAGCAGCCCATTCCCCACTAATGCCTACGAGCAGTACTTC. Translated: CASSPFPTNAYEQYF. Using reference TRBV7-2 and TRBJ2-7 for the parts outside the CDR3, the full variable domain is GAGVSQSPSNKVTEKGKDVELRCDPISGHTALYWYRQSLGQGLEFLIYFQGNSAPDKSGLPSDRFSAERTGGSVSTLTIQRTQQEDSAVYLCASSPFPTNAYEQYFGPGTRLTVT.

The chain combines TRBV7-8 with TRBJ1-2, with D possibly matching TRBD1 (5 bases). Per the germline V gene, CDR1 is SGHVS and CDR2 is FQNEAQ. Trimming took 3 bases from V and 3 from J, leaving 23 bases between them. The CDR3 sequence is 18 residues long. The CDR3, as DNA: TGTGCCAGCAGCTTGTTGCGGGCAGGGAGAGGGGTGCACTATGGCTACACCTTC. Its protein is CASSLLRAGRGVHYGYTF.